Below, 20 T cell receptor beta chains from the same sample are listed, as sequenced in a study of CD8 T cells in ankylosing spondylitis. One entry per CDR3 protein, called by TCRdb with MiXCR from the 5' RACE reads. The table records some 180,000 distinct CDR3 sequences, 18% of them present only once. Sequencing used blood, either unsorted or a sorted T cell fraction (not recorded which). These receptors originate from a male donor aged 5 to 30 with ankylosing spondylitis or in good health (not recorded which).

V gene TRBV6-6 combines with J gene TRBJ2-7; D possibly corresponds to TRBD2 (6 bases). This CDR3 contains 16 residues. CDR1 MNHNY and CDR2 SVGAGI come from the germline V gene (reference sequence). The ends were cut back, 5 bases at V and 0 bases at J, with 17 bases in the middle. The CDR3 region is CASSGPGLTTSYEQYF. The CDR3 bases are TGTGCCAGCAGTGGCCCGGGACTTACCACCTCCTACGAGCAGTACTTC.

Turning to this clonotype: This may come from a read error, since a much larger clone is one base off. The chain is built from TRBV19 and TRBJ1-2, with 7 nucleotides matching TRBD1. The CDR3 has 12 residues. The germline gives CDR1 LNHDA, CDR2 SQIVND (reference sequence). CDR3 protein: CAASTGWEGYPF. CDR3 in DNA: TGTGCCGCGTCGACAGGGTGGGAAGGCTACCCCTTC.

This clonotype has a count of ten or more. The V gene is TRBV20-1, the J gene TRBJ2-1; a possible D gene is TRBD1 (6 bases). V lost 6 bases to trimming and J lost 1 base, with 16 bases between them. The germline gives CDR1 DFQATT, CDR2 SNEGSKA (reference sequence). The CDR3 spans 15 residues. The CDR3 reads CSARPAGVSYNEQFF. The CDR3 DNA is TGCAGTGCCCGGCCGGCAGGGGTGTCCTACAATGAGCAGTTCTTC.

This clonotype showed up many times. The chain has TRBV20-1 and TRBJ1-5; 7 nucleotides agree with TRBD1. The CDR3 contains 11 residues. CDR1 is DFQATT, CDR2 SNEGSKA, per germline (reference sequence). V trimming: 5 bases; J trimming: 7 bases; junction bases outside the gene matches: 2. As DNA, the CDR3 is TGCAGTGCTGGAGGGGGCCAGCCCCAGCATTTT. Translation: CSAGGGQPQHF.

This clonotype was observed at least ten times. The genes are TRBV7-2 and TRBJ2-1; the match to TRBD2 covers 9 bases. The CDR3 has 15 amino acids. Germline CDR1 reads SGHTA; CDR2 reads FQGNSA. With 1 base clipped from V and 6 bases from J, the junction kept 4 bases outside the gene matches. CDR3 nucleotide sequence: TGTGCCAGCAGCTTAGGGCTAGCGGGAACCAATGAGCAGTTCTTC. Protein: CASSLGLAGTNEQFF.

This clonotype was recorded many times. The chain links TRBV12-5 to TRBJ2-1; D uncertain. Trimming removed 7 bases at V and 15 bases at J, with 19 bases between. Looked up from germline, CDR1 is LGHNT and CDR2 is FRNRAP. The CDR3 is 12 amino acids. The CDR3 bases are TGTGCTAGTGACAATTCGCCGGCCGGAGCGTTCTTC. Encoded protein: CASDNSPAGAFF.

This clonotype was seen ten or more times. The rearrangement joins TRBV27 to TRBJ2-2; 8 positions match TRBD1. Per germline, CDR1 MNHEY and CDR2 SMNVEV (reference sequence). The ends lost 7 bases at V and 3 bases at J; junction bases unmatched: 10. The length of the CDR3 is 16 residues. Written as DNA, the CDR3 is TGTGCCAGCAAGCGAGGACAGGGCCAGGACACCGGGGAGCTGTTTTTT. Encoded protein: CASKRGQGQDTGELFF.

This clonotype was picked up many times. The rearrangement joins TRBV20-1 to TRBJ2-5; D remains unclear. Germline assignment: CDR1 DFQATT and CDR2 SNEGSKA (reference sequence). This CDR3 has 13 residues. Trimming removed 6 bases from V and 2 bases from J, with 13 bases in between. The CDR3 reads CSATDQKQETQYF. The CDR3 nucleotides are TGCAGTGCAACGGACCAGAAACAAGAGACCCAGTACTTC.

V gene TRBV10-1 combines with J gene TRBJ1-1, with D perhaps matching TRBD1 (5 bases). V lost 4 bases and J lost 0, with 12 bases in between. CDR1 is WNHNN, CDR2 SYGVQD, per germline (reference sequence). The CDR3 length is 15 residues. CDR3 region: CASSALDSMNTEAFF. The CDR3 DNA sequence: TGCGCCAGCAGTGCTCTAGACAGTATGAACACTGAAGCTTTCTTT.

The chain employs TRBV29-1 and TRBJ2-5; 7 bases are shared with TRBD1. Per germline, CDR1 SQVTM and CDR2 ANQGSEA. V was clipped by 7 bases and J by 2 bases; unmatched bases: 10. This CDR3 has 14 amino acids. CDR3 nucleotide sequence: TGCAGCGCTGACTCCATGGGACAGCAAGAGACCCAGTACTTC. Residues: CSADSMGQQETQYF.

There are many counts of this clonotype. This chain connects TRBV12-3 or TRBV12-4 to TRBJ2-1; the match to TRBD2 covers 8 bases. V lost 3 bases to trimming and J lost 2 bases; unmatched junction nucleotides: 12. The CDR3 extends over 18 amino acids. The CDR3: CASSFKGLGSGAYNEQFF. CDR3 sequence (DNA): TGTGCCAGCAGTTTTAAAGGGCTGGGTAGCGGGGCCTACAATGAGCAGTTCTTC.

Ten or more counts support this clonotype. This chain uses TRBV6-4 with TRBJ1-1; a possible D gene is TRBD1 (5 bases). Germline V gives CDR1 MRHNA, CDR2 SNTAGT. This CDR3 has 14 residues. Trimming took off 7 bases at V and 0 bases at J, with 12 bases between the two ends. In nucleotides, the CDR3 is TGTGCCAGCAAGAGGGACGGACTGAACACTGAAGCTTTCTTT. Protein: CASKRDGLNTEAFF.

This clonotype has just a few counts. The chain combines TRBV29-1 with TRBJ2-1; D gene uncertain. Trimming cost V 7 bases and J 0 bases, with 10 bases left between them. The CDR3 extends over 13 amino acids. Per germline, CDR1 SQVTM and CDR2 ANQGSEA. CDR3 protein: CSAFINSYNEQFF. The CDR3 DNA sequence: TGCAGCGCGTTCATCAACTCCTACAATGAGCAGTTCTTC.

CDR3 in amino acids: CASGQGLADHNEQFF. As DNA, the CDR3 is TGTGCCAGCGGCCAGGGACTAGCGGACCACAATGAGCAGTTCTTC. The J gene is TRBJ2-1, the V gene TRBV12-3 or TRBV12-4; TRBD2 agrees at 11 bases. V trimming: 8 bases; J trimming: 5 bases; junction bases outside the gene matches: 8. The CDR3 is 15 amino acids.

This clonotype was counted many times. V usage is TRBV10-3 and J usage is TRBJ2-7; TRBD1 matches 7 bases. This CDR3 comprises 12 residues. CDR1 and CDR2 (germline): ENHRY, SYGVKD. The ends lost 7 bases at V and 5 bases at J; junction bases unmatched: 5. CDR3 residues: CAITVTGDEQYF. As DNA, the CDR3 is TGTGCCATCACCGTAACAGGGGACGAGCAGTACTTC.

This clonotype was seen repeatedly, ten times or more. J is TRBJ2-3 and V is TRBV11-2, with 7 nucleotides matching TRBD2. Per germline, CDR1 SGHAT and CDR2 FQNNGV. The CDR3 contains 17 residues. The junction had 12 bases not matched to a gene; V was cut back by 5 bases and J by 1 base. The CDR3 region has the DNA TGTGCCAGCAGCCATCTTGGGCGGGAGAGGGGCACAGATACGCAGTATTTT. Its protein is CASSHLGRERGTDTQYF.

In its sample, this clonotype was seen many times. The CDR3 spells CASAMGLAGISYNEQFF. As DNA, the CDR3 is TGTGCTAGTGCCATGGGACTAGCGGGAATCTCCTACAATGAGCAGTTCTTC. The chain uses TRBV12-5 and TRBJ2-1; TRBD2 matches 13 bases. Trimming removed 7 bases from V and 0 bases from J; junction bases left unmatched: 6. This CDR3 has 17 residues. CDR1 and CDR2 (germline): LGHNT, FRNRAP.

This clonotype was observed many times. This chain joins TRBV14 and TRBJ2-7, with D perhaps given as TRBD1 or TRBD2 (5 bases each). Trimming cost V 1 base and J 0 bases, with 13 bases left between them. The germline V gene has CDR1 SGHDN and CDR2 FVKESK. This CDR3 comprises 16 residues. CDR3 loop: CASSQVWDGGSYEQYV. For the CDR3, the DNA is TGTGCCAGCAGCCAAGTTTGGGACGGAGGCTCCTACGAGCAGTACGTC.

There are many counts of this clonotype. This rearrangement joins TRBV7-9 to TRBJ2-7; D call uncertain. Germline loops: CDR1 SEHNR, CDR2 FQNEAQ (reference sequence). This CDR3 is built from 14 residues. With 3 bases removed from V and 3 bases from J, the gap between germline ends came to 12 bases. This CDR3 is CASSFGSVNYEQYF. The CDR3 DNA follows: TGTGCCAGCAGCTTCGGATCCGTCAACTACGAGCAGTACTTC. Filled out from reference TRBV7-9 and TRBJ2-7, the complete variable domain reads DTGVSQNPRHKITKRGQNVTFRCDPISEHNRLYWYRQTLGQGPEFLTYFQNEAQLEKSRLLSDRFSAERPKGSFSTLEIQRTEQGDSAMYLCASSFGSVNYEQYFGPGTRLTVT.

At least ten counts were recorded for this clonotype. The V call is TRBV28, the J call TRBJ1-5; 10 bases agree with TRBD1. Trimming at V came to 6 bases and at J to 5 bases, leaving 10 bases not matched to a gene. The CDR3 consists of 16 residues. Germline CDR1 is MDHEN and CDR2 is SYDVKM. The CDR3 bases are TGTGCCAGCAGACGAGCCGGGACAGGGGTAGATCAGCCCCAGCATTTT. Translating it yields CASRRAGTGVDQPQHF.